Sequencing of this TCR beta chain was carried out in a study of T-cell reconstitution after alpha-beta-depleted transplantation in children. Findings of the study overall: Several hundred rapidly expanded clones from non-depleted graft cells reportedly supplied alpha-beta T cells about two months post-transplant.

The CDR3 totals 15 residues. Germline V gene data show CDR1 as SGHNT and CDR2 as YENEEA. Trimming stripped 5 bases from V and 1 base from J, with 14 bases between. This clonotype was seen a few times. Its antigen is not identified. Library preparation (for TCRbeta) was performed with unique molecular identifiers. TCRdb recomputed calls from the PCR reads with MiXCR, one row per CDR3 protein. The table has about 110,000 distinct CDR3 sequences, approximately 10% seen once; the top ten hold around 34%. The sequences come from PBMCs, collected before TCRalphabeta/CD19-depleted stem cell transplant. The TCR was taken from a boy younger than 10 with acute lymphoblastic leukemia, due to receive a stem cell transplant. The chain employs TRBV11-3 and TRBJ1-1; TRBD1 is a possible D gene (5 bases). This chain's CDR3 is CASSRSGGKNTEAFF. As DNA, the CDR3 is TGTGCCAGCAGCCGCTCCGGGGGAAAGAACACTGAAGCTTTCTTT. The whole variable domain, remainder taken from reference TRBV11-3 and TRBJ1-1, is EAGVVQSPRYKIIEKKQPVAFWCNPISGHNTLYWYLQNLGQGPELLIRYENEEAVDDSQLPKDRFSAERLKGVDSTLKIQPAELGDSAVYLCASSRSGGKNTEAFFGQGTRLTVV.